This T cell receptor beta chain emerged from a study of cytomegalovirus exposure and HLA in healthy donors. Unmatched junction bases numbered 6, after V lost 8 bases and J lost 0 bases. The CDR3 length is 14 residues. The germline gives CDR1 SGHNT, CDR2 YENEEA. The PCR had 60 Vbeta and 13 Jbeta primers. Repertoires were generated with immunoSEQ multiplex PCR, while TCRdb's copy carries only in-frame clones and drops some. The sample has approximately 190,000 clones; over 9.5% are singletons. The V and J genes are TRBV11-3 and TRBJ2-7; 8 bases agree with TRBD1. The clonotype was recovered from a man aged 50-59 years in good health and CMV-seropositive. The specimen sequenced was PBMCs. As DNA, the CDR3 is TGTGCCAGCGAGCGGACAGGGCGCTCCTACGAGCAGTACTTC. It translates to CASERTGRSYEQYF. Based on the CDR3 plus reference TRBV11-3 and TRBJ2-7, the full variable domain is EAGVVQSPRYKIIEKKQPVAFWCNPISGHNTLYWYLQNLGQGPELLIRYENEEAVDDSQLPKDRFSAERLKGVDSTLKIQPAELGDSAVYLCASERTGRSYEQYFGPGTRLTVT.